This TCR beta chain was recorded in a study of blood T cell repertoires in COVID-19 (dated by TCRdb to the early 2020s). Study-wide context: Collaborator samples came from the United States, Italy and Spain and covered acute and convalescent phases of COVID-19. The repertoires were released in a freely available public database meant as a resource for research on the immune response to SARS-CoV-2. Subjects who had been exposed to COVID-19, were actively infected with it, or had recovered from it provided the deeply sampled blood TCRbeta repertoires that made up the dataset. Nearly every sample came with metadata listing a de-identified subject ID, COVID-19 status, age in years and sex. The prospective study material was composed of cDNA or gDNA derived from T cells, B-cell-depleted T cells, or PBMCs. Where available, HLA class I and class II types were obtained from metadata supplied by the sample provider rather than from assay-based typing. Samples came from the ongoing ImmuneRACE study (first 160 participants) plus 1,254 subjects from 6 global collaborators. Paper-wide results and their limitations: The quantity of clinical and demographic metadata differed by source and by participant and was supplied without curation.

About this clone: The antigen this receptor binds is unknown. Base-call qualities are not available, and no considerably larger clone is one nucleotide away.

The immunoSEQ Assay, a bias-controlled multiplex PCR, was used to amplify TCRbeta CDR3 regions from genomic DNA. The study's processing was this. Nucleated cell counts per sample were estimated from amplification of reference gene primers within the assay. Sequence reads were collapsed and filtered to measure the absolute abundance of every unique TCRbeta CDR3 rearrangement. For each sample, productive Simpson clonality was calculated by taking the square root of Simpson's diversity index across productive rearrangements. Sourced from immuneACCESS, this table was stored by TCRdb with only in-frame sequences that have V and J called. A share of the clones is absent; for the studies checked, an unresolved V gene accounts for under half, and the remainder has no known explanation. V and J calls plus clone size are reproduced from that table; the DNA served to infer D and trimming. The sample has fewer than 75,000 clones on record, 82% of them singletons. Just over 40% of the sample comes from the top ten.

The CDR3 has 15 amino acids, counting the end cysteine and phenylalanine. The retained sequence is limited to the CDR3, 45 bases, with the frame set at the first base. The V end loses 3 bases and the J end loses 6 bases, and a stretch of 18 bases separates them. From a lookup of the germline V gene, CDR1 and CDR2 are SGDLS and YYNGEE. Collaborating institutions collected whole blood in K2EDTA tubes following their own protocols. For TCRbeta analysis, collaborators shipped samples in one of three forms: frozen whole blood, isolated PBMCs, or DNA extracted from either of those sample types. Material for sequencing was peripheral blood. Recombination joined TRBV9 with TRBJ1-1; the D region possibly corresponds to TRBD1 (5 bases align). The clonotype was recovered from a human donor in a cohort sampled during active COVID-19. The CDR3 reads as follows: CASSGDLGGKSEAFF. The base sequence is TGTGCCAGCAGCGGGGACTTAGGTGGAAAGTCTGAAGCTTTCTTT. The full variable domain, completed from the reference TRBV9 and TRBJ1-1 proteins outside the CDR3, reads DSGVTQTPKHLITATGQRVTLRCSPRSGDLSVYWYQQSLDQGLQFLIQYYNGEERAKGNILERFSAQQFPDLHSELNLSSLELGDSALYFCASSGDLGGKSEAFFGQGTRLTVV.